Following are 10 T cell receptor beta chains from one sample sequenced in a study of radiotherapy plus CTLA-4 blockade in lung cancer listed by TCRdb under 2018. The library was produced with the immunoSEQ multiplex PCR assay. TCRdb's version of the immuneACCESS table is confined to in-frame rearrangements and falls short of the full clone set. An unresolved V gene accounts for under half of the shortfall where checked; the remainder is of unknown origin. For this sample there are tens of thousands of clones; roughly four fifths appear just once. The top ten clones comprise roughly 24% of the sample. The sequencing here drew on peripheral blood, taken from a patient treated with radiotherapy plus ipilimumab. These TCRs come from a human donor with non-small cell lung cancer that progressed on radiotherapy plus ipilimumab.

The V gene is TRBV11-2, the J gene TRBJ2-7, with no clear D. CDR1 is SGHAT and CDR2 is FQNNGV in the germline V gene. V dropped 5 bases and J dropped 2 bases, with 16 bases sitting between them. The CDR3 is made up of 15 amino acids. Written as DNA, the CDR3 is TGTGCCAGCAGCACCGGGCCCGGTTTCGCCTACGAGCAGTACGTC. Translation gives CASSTGPGFAYEQYV.

The chain carries TRBV4-2 and TRBJ1-6; 9 bases fit TRBD1. The CDR3 length is 16 residues. The V segment lost 0 bases and the J segment 6 bases; nucleotides outside the gene matches: 3. The germline V gene has CDR1 LGHNA and CDR2 YNFKEQ. CDR3 amino acids: CASSQDRDRANSPLHF. In DNA, the CDR3 is TGTGCCAGCAGCCAAGATAGGGACAGGGCTAATTCACCCCTCCACTTT.

The genes are TRBV6-6 and TRBJ2-5, with 7 positions matching TRBD1. Germline CDR1 MNHNY, CDR2 SVGAGI (reference sequence). Trimming cost V 7 bases and J 5 bases; bases outside gene matches: 10. The CDR3 length is 14 residues. CDR3 sequence (DNA): TGTGCCAGCAAAAACGACAGGGCAAGGGAGACCCAGTACTTC. This sequence encodes CASKNDRARETQYF.

This clone was picked up one time. This sequence joins TRBV5-1 and TRBJ2-7; D remains unclear. Germline V gene lookup returns CDR1 SGHRS and CDR2 YFSETQ. The CDR3 loop spans 14 amino acids. Trimming left V 1 base short and J 0 bases short, with 8 bases between. The DNA for the CDR3 is TGCGCCAGCAGCTTGTCTCCGGGCTCCTACGAGCAGTACTTC. Translated: CASSLSPGSYEQYF. Full variable domain (remainder filled in from reference TRBV5-1 and TRBJ2-7): KAGVTQTPRYLIKTRGQQVTLSCSPISGHRSVSWYQQTPGQGLQFLFEYFSETQRNKGNFPGRFSGRQFSNSRSEMNVSTLELGDSALYLCASSLSPGSYEQYFGPGTRLTVT.

V is TRBV11-2 and J is TRBJ2-2, with D perhaps assigned TRBD1 or TRBD2 (6 bases each). Germline V gene sequence: CDR1 SGHAT, CDR2 FQNNGV. Trimming removed 1 base from V and 9 bases from J, with 21 bases in between. This CDR3 is 17 amino acids long. The CDR3: CASSLVIGGRLSRELFF. The DNA of the CDR3 is TGTGCCAGCAGCTTAGTAATAGGGGGGAGACTTTCCAGGGAGCTGTTTTTT.

This rearrangement joins TRBV19 to TRBJ1-1; D may be TRBD1 (5 bases). Trimming removed 3 bases at V and 4 bases at J, with 18 bases between. This CDR3 has 16 residues. The germline V gene encodes CDR1 LNHDA and CDR2 SQIVND (reference sequence). The CDR3 protein is CASSIGGVYSGTEAFF. The CDR3 DNA sequence: TGTGCCAGTAGTATTGGGGGAGTTTACAGTGGCACTGAAGCTTTCTTT.

The rearrangement uses TRBV2 and TRBJ2-1, with D maybe TRBD2 (5 bases). The CDR3 extends over 13 amino acids. Trimming stripped 4 bases from V and 9 bases from J, with 13 bases between. Per germline, CDR1 SNHLY and CDR2 FYNNEI. CDR3 coding DNA: TGTGCCAGCAGTGTTAGCGTGATCAGTGAGCAGTTCTTC. Translated: CASSVSVISEQFF. Full variable domain (remainder filled in from reference TRBV2 and TRBJ2-1): EPEVTQTPSHQVTQMGQEVILRCVPISNHLYFYWYRQILGQKVEFLVSFYNNEISEKSEIFDDQFSVERPDGSNFTLKIRSTKLEDSAMYFCASSVSVISEQFFGPGTRLTVL.

This rearrangement joins TRBV11-2 to TRBJ1-1; 12 bases are shared with TRBD1. J was trimmed by 5 bases and V by 8 bases; bases with no gene match: 3. Germline-derived CDR1 and CDR2 are SGHAT and FQNNGV. This CDR3 contains 13 residues. CDR3 sequence reads: CASGTGGGTEAFF. In nucleotides, the CDR3 is TGTGCCAGCGGGACAGGGGGCGGAACTGAAGCTTTCTTT.

CDR3 sequence reads: CASSFPEGVEQFF. Written as DNA, the CDR3 is TGTGCCAGCAGTTTCCCGGAAGGGGTTGAGCAGTTCTTC. The chain uses TRBV6-6 and TRBJ2-1; maybe TRBD1 (5 bases). V was cut by 4 bases and J by 9 bases, with 13 bases left in between. The CDR3 length is 13 residues. The V gene's germline CDR1 is MNHNY and CDR2 SVGAGI (reference sequence).

The chain couples TRBV2 to TRBJ2-3; 8 nucleotides line up with TRBD1. The CDR3 is made up of 15 amino acids. V shed 2 bases and J 6 bases; nucleotides not matched to a gene: 7. Per the germline V gene, CDR1 is SNHLY and CDR2 is FYNNEI. The chain's CDR3 is CASSEQQGARDTQYF. In DNA form, the CDR3 reads TGTGCCAGCAGTGAACAGCAGGGGGCGCGGGATACGCAGTATTTT.